The rows below give T cell receptor beta chains drawn from one sample of a study of OX40 agonist ivuxolimab in advanced cancers. Using immunoSEQ multiplex PCR, the repertoire was profiled, and TCRdb retains in-frame clones only, with some absent. The data contain 35,000 to 50,000 clones, 85% to 90% of them singletons. The sequences come from CD4+ or CD8+ T cells sorted from blood, collected in a trial of the OX40 agonist ivuxolimab. Source of these receptors: an adult with an advanced solid tumor such as melanoma, head and neck, liver or kidney cancer. CDR3s include the opening cysteine and the closing phenylalanine or tryptophan. The D gene is left open where the match is weak. Part of the rows lack a size; the others show once, few, many or a class for expanded clones.

clone_size d_call j_call v_call cdr3_nt cdr3_aa
NA TRBD1 TRBJ1-1 TRBV6-1 TGTGCCAGCAGTTTACAGACAGGGACCACTGAAGCTTTCTTT CASSLQTGTTEAFF
few NA TRBJ1-5 TRBV20-1 TGCAGTGCCGGTCAGCCCCAGCATTTT CSAGQPQHF
NA NA TRBJ2-1 TRBV6-5 TGTGCCAGCAGTTACTCCCTGGGATACAATGAGCAGTTCTTC CASSYSLGYNEQFF
NA NA TRBJ1-1 TRBV28 TGTGCCAGCAGTTTGGGGCGGGCCACTGAAGCTTTCTTT CASSLGRATEAFF
NA TRBD1 TRBJ1-2 TRBV30 TGTGCCTGGAGTGTAGGGACAGGGGGCATTGGCTACACCTTC CAWSVGTGGIGYTF
NA NA TRBJ2-7 TRBV19 TGTGCCAGTAGTATTGAAGACGGCTACGAGCAGTACTTC CASSIEDGYEQYF
NA NA TRBJ1-1 TRBV19 TGTGCCAGTAGTGCAGGGGTTCGCACTGAAGCTTTCTTT CASSAGVRTEAFF
NA NA TRBJ2-2 TRBV15 TGTGCCACCAGCAGGCCTGAACCTCGGGGGGCGAGGAACACCGGGGAGCTGTTTTTT CATSRPEPRGARNTGELFF
NA TRBD1 TRBJ1-3 TRBV7-2 TGTGCCAGCAGCCCAAGGACAGGGTGGGGAAACACCATATATTTT CASSPRTGWGNTIYF
NA NA TRBJ2-7 TRBV7-9 TGTGCCAGCAGTTACCCGGGCCCCGGAGGAGGGGAGCAGTACTTC CASSYPGPGGGEQYF
NA TRBD1 TRBJ2-3 TRBV27 TGTGCCAGCAGTTTATGGTCAGGGGGCCGGGGCACAGATACGCAGTATTTT CASSLWSGGRGTDTQYF
once NA TRBJ2-7 TRBV6-1 TGCGCCAGCAGTGACCAGGGTGCCTACGAGCAGTACTTC CASSDQGAYEQYF
NA TRBD1 TRBJ2-1 TRBV6-1 TGTGCCAGCAGTGAATCGACAGGGGAGAACTACAATGAGCAGTTCTTC CASSESTGENYNEQFF
NA NA TRBJ2-5 TRBV9 TGTGCCAGCAGCGGAGACGGGGGAAGTGGCGGTGAGACCCAGTACTTC CASSGDGGSGGETQYF
few TRBD2 TRBJ2-1 TRBV19 TGTGCCAGTAGCCTAGCGGGGAGCTCCTACAATGAGCAGTTCTTC CASSLAGSSYNEQFF
NA NA TRBJ2-5 TRBV28 TGTGCCAGCAGTTTGCTACAAGAGACCCAGTACTTC CASSLLQETQYF
NA TRBD1 TRBJ2-1 TRBV2 TGTGCCAGCAGCGTCTTACTGGGACAGGAATACAATGAGCAGTTCTTC CASSVLLGQEYNEQFF
NA NA TRBJ1-3 TRBV6-1 TGTGCCAGCAGCGAGGTCCCCTCTGGAAACACCATATATTTT CASSEVPSGNTIYF
NA NA TRBJ1-4 TRBV14 TGTGCCAGCAGCCAAGGTCCCGGCTCATCGAAAAAACTGTTTTTT CASSQGPGSSKKLFF
NA NA TRBJ2-1 TRBV7-9 TGTGCCAGCAGCAATTACCCCCAAGGAAGCTCCTACAATGAGCAGTTCTTC CASSNYPQGSSYNEQFF
NA NA TRBJ2-3 TRBV9 TGTGCCAGCAGCGTAGGTGTCCTGAGCACAGATACGCAGTATTTT CASSVGVLSTDTQYF
few TRBD2 TRBJ2-1 TRBV4-1 TGCGCCAGCAGCCAAGGACTAGCCTCCCAGGGGCAGTTCTTC CASSQGLASQGQFF
once NA TRBJ1-1 TRBV7-2 TGTGCCAGCAGCCCCCGTGTTACCATGAGGACTGAAGCTTTCTTT CASSPRVTMRTEAFF
NA NA TRBJ2-7 TRBV5-4 TGTGCCAGCAGCTTGGCCGAGGCGACGGCCACCTACGAGCAGTACTTC CASSLAEATATYEQYF
once NA TRBJ1-1 TRBV6-6 TGTGCCAGCAGCCCGGGGGGAGGGACTGAAGCTTTCTTT CASSPGGGTEAFF
NA NA TRBJ1-1 TRBV4-2 TGTGCCAGCAGCTTAAGGGCAGGGAGGAACACTGAAGCTTTCTTT CASSLRAGRNTEAFF
NA NA TRBJ2-7 TRBV28 TGTGCCAGCAAAATACAGGGTTCCTACGAGCAGTACTTC CASKIQGSYEQYF
few NA TRBJ1-1 TRBV30 TGTGCCTGGAGTGTACAGGTGAACACTGAAGCTTTCTTT CAWSVQVNTEAFF